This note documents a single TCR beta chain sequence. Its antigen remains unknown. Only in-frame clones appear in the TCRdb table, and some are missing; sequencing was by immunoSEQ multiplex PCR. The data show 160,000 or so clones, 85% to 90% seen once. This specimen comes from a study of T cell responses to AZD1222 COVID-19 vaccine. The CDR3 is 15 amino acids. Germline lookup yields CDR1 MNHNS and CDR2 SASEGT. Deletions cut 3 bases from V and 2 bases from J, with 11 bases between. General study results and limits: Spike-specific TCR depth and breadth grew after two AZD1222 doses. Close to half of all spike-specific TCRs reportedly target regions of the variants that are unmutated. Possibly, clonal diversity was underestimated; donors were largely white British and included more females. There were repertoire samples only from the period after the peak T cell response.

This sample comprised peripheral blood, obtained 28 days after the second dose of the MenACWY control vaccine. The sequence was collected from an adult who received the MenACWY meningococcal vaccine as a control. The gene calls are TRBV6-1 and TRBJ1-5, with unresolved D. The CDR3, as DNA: TGTGCCAGCAGTGACCTATTGAGGGGCAATCAGCCCCAGCATTTT. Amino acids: CASSDLLRGNQPQHF.